The 13 T cell receptor beta chains below come from one sample, sequenced in a study of human T cells and chemical hapten exposure. Time point specified: patch test 1, 2 weeks after DPC sensitization. Documented treatment: therapeutic diphenylcyclopropenone sensitization with weekly scalp DPC. Total RNA came from unfractionated whole blood. TCRdb re-analysed the RACE reads in MiXCR, keeping a single row per CDR3 protein. The sample yields some 52,000 distinct CDR3 sequences, approximately 11% seen once. Sample: whole blood, taken in connection with sensitization to the hapten diphenylcyclopropenone (DPC). All receptors derive from a middle-aged woman with alopecia areata. Some clones in this sample may be carry-over from other donors' samples.

There are many counts of this clonotype. This chain joins TRBV20-1 and TRBJ2-7; 9 positions agree with TRBD2. The germline gives CDR1 DFQATT, CDR2 SNEGSKA (reference sequence). The V gene end was trimmed by 0 bases and the J gene end by 6 bases; junction bases not matched to a gene: 12. The CDR3 extends over 16 amino acids. In DNA form, the CDR3 reads TGCAGTGCTAGAGATTTAGCGGGACTAGCTTCTAGCGAGCAGTACTTC. Encoded protein: CSARDLAGLASSEQYF.

This clonotype was found many times. The chain employs TRBV12-3 or TRBV12-4 and TRBJ1-2; 7 bases are a match to TRBD1. The trim removed 2 bases at V and 1 base at J, leaving 7 bases unmatched. There are 16 residues in the CDR3. The CDR3 is CASSLSGQKINYGYTF. CDR3 DNA: TGTGCCAGCAGTTTATCGGGACAGAAAATTAACTATGGCTACACCTTC.

Only a few counts were recorded for this clonotype. The rearrangement links TRBV10-3 to TRBJ2-3, with 12 nucleotides matching TRBD2. The trim removed 8 bases at V and 2 bases at J, leaving 5 bases unmatched. Germline CDR1 and CDR2: ENHRY and SYGVKD. CDR3 size: 15 residues. The CDR3 is CAISTSGGTTDTQYF. CDR3 coding DNA: TGTGCCATCTCCACTAGCGGGGGGACCACAGATACGCAGTATTTT.

This clonotype was picked up a small number of times. The CDR3 sequence is CASTSGGRYEQYF. The CDR3 coding sequence is TGTGCCAGCACTAGCGGGGGTCGCTACGAGCAGTACTTC. The V call is TRBV6-2 or TRBV6-3, the J call TRBJ2-7, with 10 positions matching TRBD2. V shed 7 bases, J shed 3 bases, and the junction held 3 bases outside the gene matches. This CDR3 has 13 amino acids. Germline CDR1 MNHEY, CDR2 SVGEGT.

The CDR3 DNA reads TGCGCCAGCACAGGGGACACCGGGGAGCTGTTTTTT. It encodes CASTGDTGELFF. This rearrangement joins TRBV4-1 to TRBJ2-2; maybe TRBD1 (6 bases). With 7 bases removed from V and 3 bases from J, the gap between germline ends came to 6 bases. The CDR3 runs 12 residues. Germline V gene sequence: CDR1 MGHRA, CDR2 YSYEKL.

This clonotype was detected only a few times. This chain links TRBV5-1 with TRBJ2-5, with TRBD2 matching 10 bases. The V gene's germline CDR1 is SGHRS and CDR2 YFSETQ. The trim removed 0 bases at V and 4 bases at J, leaving 3 bases unmatched. The CDR3 is 15 residues long. The CDR3 spells CASSLGTSGGETQYF. The CDR3, as DNA: TGCGCCAGCAGCTTGGGGACTAGCGGTGGAGAGACCCAGTACTTC.

This clonotype was observed a handful of times. One base away lies a much larger clone, so this may be a sequencing read error. The rearrangement links TRBV27 to TRBJ2-1; 7 bases align to TRBD2. The V gene end was trimmed by 10 bases and the J gene end by 4 bases; junction bases not matched to a gene: 16. The CDR3 is 16 amino acids. Germline CDR1 is MNHEY and CDR2 is SMNVEV (reference sequence). The chain's CDR3 is CANRNPLAREYNEQFF. The CDR3 region has the DNA TGTGCCAACAGAAACCCCCTGGCGCGGGAGTACAATGAGCAGTTCTTC.

This clonotype was seen more than once but under ten times. V usage is TRBV10-1 and J usage is TRBJ1-1, with D hard to call. The germline gives CDR1 WNHNN, CDR2 SYGVQD (reference sequence). The CDR3 has 14 residues. V was shortened by 2 bases and J by 6 bases, with 13 bases between the two germline ends. CDR3: CASSEDTTIAEAFF. Written as DNA, the CDR3 is TGCGCCAGCAGTGAGGACACGACGATCGCTGAAGCTTTCTTT.

This chain links TRBV28 with TRBJ2-5; D not certain. Trimming took 8 bases from V and 1 from J, leaving 8 bases between them. The CDR3 is 12 amino acids. CDR1 is MDHEN, CDR2 SYDVKM, per germline. DNA of the CDR3: TGTGCCAGCCAGACGCTCCAAGAGACCCAGTACTTC. It is translated as CASQTLQETQYF. The full variable domain, in which reference TRBV28 and TRBJ2-5 provide the parts outside the CDR3, is DVKVTQSSRYLVKRTGEKVFLECVQDMDHENMFWYRQDPGLGLRLIYFSYDVKMKEKGDIPEGYSVSREKKERFSLILESASTNQTSMYLCASQTLQETQYFGPGTRLLVL.

This clonotype was seen a few times. The CDR3 loop reads CSASPVGANQYGELFF. The CDR3 DNA follows: TGCAGTGCTAGCCCCGTAGGGGCCAACCAATACGGGGAGCTGTTTTTT. The chain links TRBV20-1 to TRBJ2-2; weak D call: TRBD1 (5 bases). This CDR3 has 16 amino acids. Looked up from germline, CDR1 is DFQATT and CDR2 is SNEGSKA (reference sequence). V was pared by 3 bases and J by 7 bases, with 21 bases between.

The sample holds many counts of this clonotype. The J gene is TRBJ2-3, the V gene TRBV5-1; 10 bases fit TRBD2. The CDR3 is 14 residues long. The V and J ends lost 6 bases and 4 bases, in that order; junction bases with no gene match: 5. The germline V gene encodes CDR1 SGHRS and CDR2 YFSETQ. The chain's CDR3 is CASTAGGPADTQYF. CDR3 DNA sequence: TGCGCCAGCACAGCGGGGGGGCCCGCAGATACGCAGTATTTT. Filled out from reference TRBV5-1 and TRBJ2-3, the complete variable domain reads KAGVTQTPRYLIKTRGQQVTLSCSPISGHRSVSWYQQTPGQGLQFLFEYFSETQRNKGNFPGRFSGRQFSNSRSEMNVSTLELGDSALYLCASTAGGPADTQYFGPGTRLTVL.

This sequence joins TRBV18 and TRBJ1-1; the match to TRBD1 covers 8 bases. CDR1 is KGHSH, CDR2 LQKENI, per germline. There are 14 residues in the CDR3. The ends lost 5 bases at V and 2 bases at J; junction bases unmatched: 4. CDR3: CASSEGQGNTEAFF. Written as DNA, the CDR3 is TGTGCCAGCTCAGAAGGACAGGGTAACACTGAAGCTTTCTTT.

In this sample, this clonotype turned up many times. This chain links TRBV14 with TRBJ1-5, with 7 nucleotides matching TRBD1. Germline V gene sequence: CDR1 SGHDN, CDR2 FVKESK. The J segment lost 5 bases and the V segment lost 4 bases, leaving 5 bases of the junction unmatched. This CDR3 is built from 14 residues. CDR3 loop: CASSPDRAHQPQHF. The DNA for the CDR3 is TGTGCCAGCAGCCCCGACAGGGCCCATCAGCCCCAGCATTTT.